This T cell receptor (beta chain) was found in a study of identical twins. Notes on the study in general: One should note that invariant MAIT and iNKT cells could partly confound zero-insertion analyses.

This clonotype was seen ten or more times. Its antigen remains unknown. CDR1 is MNHEY and CDR2 is SMNVEV in the germline V gene (reference sequence). The CDR3 is made up of 16 amino acids. V shed 4 bases and J shed 2 bases, with 15 bases lying between them. In TCRdb, the 5' RACE reads were re-called with MiXCR into one record per CDR3 protein. The sample lists under 350,000 distinct CDR3 sequences; roughly 8.6% were seen once. The same sample was also studied in work on yellow fever vaccine responses in identical twins.

Sequenced input: CD8+ T cells sorted from blood. V and J are TRBV27 and TRBJ2-1; the D gene is possibly TRBD1 (6 bases). The sequence was collected from a woman younger than 30 in good health. This chain's CDR3 is CASSSSTGFTYNEQFF. Written as DNA, the CDR3 is TGTGCCAGCAGTTCCTCAACAGGGTTTACCTACAATGAGCAGTTCTTC.